This T cell receptor beta chain emerged from a study of T cell responses to AZD1222 COVID-19 vaccine. Study at large: Whether given at about 4 or about 12 weeks, second doses were pooled. Study-wide findings and caveats: It was only a handful of AZD1222 recipients who were seropositive at baseline. Females made up more of the donors, who were largely white British, and clonal diversity may have come out too low.

CDR3 length: 12 amino acids. V was pared by 3 bases and J by 6 bases, with 8 bases between. Per the germline V gene, CDR1 is LNHDA and CDR2 is SQIVND (reference sequence). A word on this clone: Its antigen is as yet unknown.

Generated by immunoSEQ multiplex PCR, the TCRdb table keeps only in-frame clones and is missing some. The sample includes about 100,000 clones, 88% of them seen just once. The sample here was peripheral blood, taken on day 0 of AZD1222 vaccination. V is TRBV19 and J is TRBJ1-2; no reliable D call. This clonotype was sampled from an adult in good health. The CDR3 here is CASSIGRDGYTF. CDR3 DNA sequence: TGTGCCAGTAGTATTGGAAGAGATGGCTACACCTTC.